This T cell receptor beta chain was recorded in a study of blood T cell repertoires in COVID-19. This CDR3 spans 16 amino acids. CDR1 is LGHDT and CDR2 is YNNKEL in the germline V gene (reference sequence). Trimming removed 5 bases at V and 5 bases at J, with 21 bases between. Libraries were prepared by immunoSEQ multiplex PCR; TCRdb keeps only in-frame clonotypes and omits some of them. The data show some 96,000 clones, roughly 87% seen once. The origin of this receptor is a man aged 30-40 years in a cohort sampled during active COVID-19. Sequencing was performed on peripheral blood. This chain uses TRBV3-1 (or the pseudogene TRBV3-2) with TRBJ1-1; D unresolved. CDR3 DNA: TGTGCCAGCAGCGGAGGGAGCGGAACCTCTCGGACTGAAGCTTTCTTT. Translating gives CASSGGSGTSRTEAFF.